This is a list of T cell receptor beta chains from one sample in a study of blood T cell repertoires in COVID-19. Here immunoSEQ multiplex PCR was the method, and the copy in TCRdb shows in-frame clones only, minus some. The table lists approximately 310,000 clones, 75% to 90% of them singletons, with under 2.5% in the top ten. The source material was PBMCs or T cells enriched from blood (not recorded which). Receptor source: a man aged 25-45 years who had recovered from COVID-19. Each CDR3 is given with its conserved first and last residue. The D gene is left open where the match is weak. Rows may omit the clone size; those that give it use once, few, many or a size class.

CDR3: CASSLVGESATEAFF
DNA: TGCGCCAGCAGCTTGGTAGGGGAATCAGCCACTGAAGCTTTCTTT
V: TRBV5-1
D: NA
J: TRBJ1-1
size: NA

CDR3: CASAWDRGETEAFF
DNA: TGTGCCAGCGCGTGGGACAGGGGGGAGACTGAAGCTTTCTTT
V: TRBV19
D: TRBD1
J: TRBJ1-1
size: NA

CDR3: CASRVNTGNEQYF
DNA: TGTGCCAGCAGGGTTAATACAGGAAACGAGCAGTACTTC
V: TRBV2
D: NA
J: TRBJ2-7
size: NA

CDR3: CASSYPRATGSYEQYF
DNA: TGTGCCAGCAGTTACCCCAGAGCTACAGGCTCCTACGAGCAGTACTTC
V: TRBV6-2/TRBV6-3
D: NA
J: TRBJ2-7
size: NA

CDR3: CASSLGTGGSPLHF
DNA: TGTGCCAGCAGCTTAGGGACAGGGGGTTCACCCCTCCACTTT
V: TRBV7-9
D: TRBD1
J: TRBJ1-6
size: few

CDR3: CASSLVNREGAFF
DNA: TGCGCCAGCAGCTTGGTTAACAGGGAAGGAGCTTTCTTT
V: TRBV5-1
D: NA
J: TRBJ1-1
size: NA

CDR3: CASRSGPNTGELFF
DNA: TGTGCCAGCAGATCAGGGCCTAACACCGGGGAGCTGTTTTTT
V: TRBV11-3
D: NA
J: TRBJ2-2
size: few

CDR3: CASSLDREAVSFF
DNA: TGTGCCAGCAGCTTGGACAGGGAGGCAGTATCGTTCTTC
V: TRBV7-3
D: TRBD1
J: TRBJ2-1
size: few

CDR3: CASSPKAGRTDTQYF
DNA: TGTGCCAGCAGCCCGAAGGCGGGGCGGACAGATACGCAGTATTTT
V: TRBV11-1
D: NA
J: TRBJ2-3
size: NA

CDR3: CASSVGTDLYGYTF
DNA: TGTGCCAGCAGCGTGGGGACAGACCTATATGGCTACACCTTC
V: TRBV5-4
D: TRBD1
J: TRBJ1-2
size: NA

CDR3: CASSLGRVAGYTF
DNA: TGTGCCAGCAGCTTAGGACGGGTCGCCGGCTACACCTTC
V: TRBV7-9
D: NA
J: TRBJ1-2
size: NA

CDR3: CASSLFVEGTEAFF
DNA: TGTGCCAGCAGCTTGTTCGTCGAGGGCACTGAAGCTTTCTTT
V: TRBV5-5
D: NA
J: TRBJ1-1
size: NA

CDR3: CAIRLGQMNTEAFF
DNA: TGTGCCATCAGATTGGGGCAGATGAACACTGAAGCTTTCTTT
V: TRBV10-3
D: NA
J: TRBJ1-1
size: NA

CDR3: CASSDVGQGGLATNEKLFF
DNA: TGTGCCAGCAGTGACGTCGGACAGGGAGGGCTGGCAACTAATGAAAAACTGTTTTTT
V: TRBV6-4
D: TRBD1
J: TRBJ1-4
size: NA

CDR3: CASSYTGVSRSPLHF
DNA: TGTGCCAGCAGTTACACCGGGGTTTCGCGATCACCCCTCCACTTT
V: TRBV6-2/TRBV6-3
D: NA
J: TRBJ1-6
size: NA

CDR3: CASSSTGAGDQPQHF
DNA: TGTGCCAGCAGCTCGACAGGGGCGGGAGATCAGCCCCAGCATTTT
V: TRBV7-9
D: TRBD1
J: TRBJ1-5
size: few

CDR3: CASSSPRGLRYGYTF
DNA: TGTGCCAGCAGCTCCCCGAGGGGGCTAAGGTATGGCTACACCTTC
V: TRBV11-2
D: TRBD1
J: TRBJ1-2
size: once

CDR3: CAWSPPGQSTDTQYF
DNA: TGTGCCTGGAGTCCTCCAGGCCAAAGCACAGATACGCAGTATTTT
V: TRBV30
D: NA
J: TRBJ2-3
size: NA

CDR3: CASSLVAGGAEQYF
DNA: TGTGCCAGCAGCTTAGTAGCCGGGGGGGCTGAGCAGTACTTC
V: TRBV7-2
D: TRBD2
J: TRBJ2-7
size: NA

CDR3: CASRGTARGLRGYTF
DNA: TGTGCCAGCAGGGGGACAGCGCGCGGATTGAGAGGCTACACCTTC
V: TRBV6-5
D: TRBD1
J: TRBJ1-2
size: few

CDR3: CASSGGQGVGTEAFF
DNA: TGCGCCAGCAGCGGAGGACAGGGGGTTGGTACTGAAGCTTTCTTT
V: TRBV5-1
D: TRBD1
J: TRBJ1-1
size: NA

CDR3: CASSPGAGDGYTF
DNA: TGCGCCAGCAGCCCGGGGGCGGGGGACGGCTACACCTTC
V: TRBV5-1
D: NA
J: TRBJ1-2
size: NA